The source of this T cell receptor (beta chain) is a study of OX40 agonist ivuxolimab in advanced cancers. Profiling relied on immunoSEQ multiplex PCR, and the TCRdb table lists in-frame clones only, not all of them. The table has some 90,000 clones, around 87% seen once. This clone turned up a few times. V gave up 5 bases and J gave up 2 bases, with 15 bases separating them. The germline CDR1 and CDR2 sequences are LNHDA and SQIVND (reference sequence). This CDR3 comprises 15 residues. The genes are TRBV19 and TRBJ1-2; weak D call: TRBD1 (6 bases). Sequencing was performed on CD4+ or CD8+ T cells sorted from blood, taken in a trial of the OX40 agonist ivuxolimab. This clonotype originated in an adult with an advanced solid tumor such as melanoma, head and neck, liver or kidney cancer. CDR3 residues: CASSSGLQGNYGYTF. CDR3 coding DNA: TGTGCCAGTAGTTCCGGCCTACAGGGAAACTATGGCTACACCTTC.